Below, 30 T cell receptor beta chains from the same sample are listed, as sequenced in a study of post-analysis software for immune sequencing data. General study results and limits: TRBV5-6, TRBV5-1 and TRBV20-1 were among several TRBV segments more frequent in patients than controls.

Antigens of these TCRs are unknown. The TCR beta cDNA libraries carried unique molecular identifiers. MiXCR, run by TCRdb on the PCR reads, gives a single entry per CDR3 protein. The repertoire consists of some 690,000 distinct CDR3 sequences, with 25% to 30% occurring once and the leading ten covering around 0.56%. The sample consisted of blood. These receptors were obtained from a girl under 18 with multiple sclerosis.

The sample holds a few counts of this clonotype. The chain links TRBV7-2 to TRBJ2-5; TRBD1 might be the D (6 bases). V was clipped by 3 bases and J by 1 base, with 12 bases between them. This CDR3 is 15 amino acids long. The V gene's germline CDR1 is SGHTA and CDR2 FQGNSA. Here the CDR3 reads CASSLDRNSQETQYF. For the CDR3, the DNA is TGTGCCAGCAGCTTGGACAGAAACTCCCAAGAGACCCAGTACTTC.

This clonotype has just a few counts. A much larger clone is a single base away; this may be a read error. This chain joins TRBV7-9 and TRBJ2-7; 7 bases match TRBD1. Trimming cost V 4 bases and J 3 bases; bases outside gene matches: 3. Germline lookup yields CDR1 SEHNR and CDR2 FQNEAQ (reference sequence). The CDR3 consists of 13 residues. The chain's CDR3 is CASSSTGIYEQYF. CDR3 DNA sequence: TGTGCCAGCAGCTCGACAGGGATCTACGAGCAGTACTTC.

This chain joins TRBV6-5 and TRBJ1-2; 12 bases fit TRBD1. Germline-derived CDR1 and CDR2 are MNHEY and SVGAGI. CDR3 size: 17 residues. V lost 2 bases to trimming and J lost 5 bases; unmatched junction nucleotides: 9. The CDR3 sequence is CASSYRDRGPGSYGYTF. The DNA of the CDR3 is TGTGCCAGCAGTTACAGGGACAGGGGGCCCGGGAGTTATGGCTACACCTTC.

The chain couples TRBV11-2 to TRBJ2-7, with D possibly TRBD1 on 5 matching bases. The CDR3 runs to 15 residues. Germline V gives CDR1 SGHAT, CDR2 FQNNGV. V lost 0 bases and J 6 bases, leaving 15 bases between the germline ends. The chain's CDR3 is CASSLELGLGLEQYF. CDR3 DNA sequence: TGTGCCAGCAGCTTAGAATTGGGGCTAGGGCTCGAGCAGTACTTC.

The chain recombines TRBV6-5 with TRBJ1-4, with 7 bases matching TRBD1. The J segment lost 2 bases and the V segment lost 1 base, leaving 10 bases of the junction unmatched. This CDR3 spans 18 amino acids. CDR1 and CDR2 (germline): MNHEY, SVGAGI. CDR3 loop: CASSYWTGKGSTNEKLFF. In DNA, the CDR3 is TGTGCCAGCAGTTACTGGACAGGCAAGGGGTCTACTAATGAAAAACTGTTTTTT.

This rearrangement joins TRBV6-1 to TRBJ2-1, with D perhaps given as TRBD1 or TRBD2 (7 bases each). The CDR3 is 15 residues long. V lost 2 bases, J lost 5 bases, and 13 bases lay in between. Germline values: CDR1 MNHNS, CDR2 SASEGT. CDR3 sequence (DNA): TGTGCCAGCAGTGAAAAGGCAGGGGGGGACAATGAGCAGTTCTTC. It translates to CASSEKAGGDNEQFF.

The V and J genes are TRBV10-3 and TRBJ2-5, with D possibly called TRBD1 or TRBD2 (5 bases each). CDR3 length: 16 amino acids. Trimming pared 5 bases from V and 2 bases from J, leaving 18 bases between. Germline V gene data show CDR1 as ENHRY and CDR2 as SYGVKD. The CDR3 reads CAISRGWGQGQETQYF. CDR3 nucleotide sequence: TGTGCCATCAGTCGGGGTTGGGGCCAGGGACAAGAGACCCAGTACTTC.

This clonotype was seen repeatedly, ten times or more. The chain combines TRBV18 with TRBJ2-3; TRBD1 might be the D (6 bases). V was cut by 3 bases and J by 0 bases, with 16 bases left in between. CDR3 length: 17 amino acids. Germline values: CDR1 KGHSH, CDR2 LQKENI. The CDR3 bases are TGTGCCAGCTCACCCCGACAGGATGCTTCTAGCACAGATACGCAGTATTTT. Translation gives CASSPRQDASSTDTQYF.

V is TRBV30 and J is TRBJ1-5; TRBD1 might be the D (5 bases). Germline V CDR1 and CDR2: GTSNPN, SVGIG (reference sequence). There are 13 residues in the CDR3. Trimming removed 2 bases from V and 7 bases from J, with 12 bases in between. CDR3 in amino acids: CAWSLGGGQPQHF. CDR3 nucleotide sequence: TGTGCCTGGAGTCTTGGTGGGGGACAGCCCCAGCATTTT.

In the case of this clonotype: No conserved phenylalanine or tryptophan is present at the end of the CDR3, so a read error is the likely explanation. The CDR3: CASSPGRVSPLHC. CDR3 in DNA: TGTGCCAGCAGTCCCGGACGCGTTTCACCCCTCCACTGT. The rearrangement uses TRBV12-3 or TRBV12-4 and TRBJ1-6; D is unresolved. This CDR3 region has 13 residues. V was clipped by 5 bases and J by 9 bases, with 11 bases between them.

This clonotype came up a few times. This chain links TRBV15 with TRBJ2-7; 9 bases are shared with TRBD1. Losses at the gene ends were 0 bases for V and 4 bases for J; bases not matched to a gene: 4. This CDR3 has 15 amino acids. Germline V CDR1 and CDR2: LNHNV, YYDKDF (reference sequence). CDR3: CATSREPGQGYEQYF. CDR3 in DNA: TGTGCCACCAGCAGAGAGCCGGGACAGGGTTACGAGCAGTACTTC. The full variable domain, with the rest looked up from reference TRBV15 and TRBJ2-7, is DAMVIQNPRYQVTQFGKPVTLSCSQTLNHNVMYWYQQKSSQAPKLLFHYYDKDFNNEADTPDNFQSRRPNTSFCFLDIRSPGLGDTAMYLCATSREPGQGYEQYFGPGTRLTVT.

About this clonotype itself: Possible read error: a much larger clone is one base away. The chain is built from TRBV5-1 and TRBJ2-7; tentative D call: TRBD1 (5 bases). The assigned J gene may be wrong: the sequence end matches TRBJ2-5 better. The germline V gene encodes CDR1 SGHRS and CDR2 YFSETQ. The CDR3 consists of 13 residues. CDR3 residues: CASSLFGAETQYF. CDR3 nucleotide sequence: TGCGCCAGCAGCTTGTTTGGGGCCGAGACCCAGTACTTC.

The CDR3 coding sequence is TGCGCCAGCAGCTTGGAAGGTAGCGGGGTCTACAATGAGCAGTTCTTC. This encodes CASSLEGSGVYNEQFF. The V call is TRBV5-1, the J call TRBJ2-1; 8 bases align to TRBD2. Germline assignment: CDR1 SGHRS and CDR2 YFSETQ. The CDR3 covers 16 residues. With V trimmed by 0 bases and J by 3 bases, 5 bases remained unmatched.

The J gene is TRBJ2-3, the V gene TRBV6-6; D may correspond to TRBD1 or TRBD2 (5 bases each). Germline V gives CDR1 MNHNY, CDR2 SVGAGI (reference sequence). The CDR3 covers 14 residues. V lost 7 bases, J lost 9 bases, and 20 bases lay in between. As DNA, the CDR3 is TGTGCCAGCAAACGTGGGGGAGCTCAGCGGACGCAGTATTTT. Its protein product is CASKRGGAQRTQYF.

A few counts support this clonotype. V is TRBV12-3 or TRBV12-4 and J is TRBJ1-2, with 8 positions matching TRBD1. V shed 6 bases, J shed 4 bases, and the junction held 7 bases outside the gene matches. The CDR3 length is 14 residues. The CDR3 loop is CASRSDRVAYGYTF. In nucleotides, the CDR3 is TGTGCCAGCAGATCGGACAGGGTGGCCTATGGCTACACCTTC.

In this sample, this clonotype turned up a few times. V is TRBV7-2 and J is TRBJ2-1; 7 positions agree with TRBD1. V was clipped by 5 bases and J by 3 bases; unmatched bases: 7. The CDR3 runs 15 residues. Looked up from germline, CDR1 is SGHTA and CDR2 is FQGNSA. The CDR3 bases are TGTGCCAGCAGCCCCTGGACAGGAGTCTACAATGAGCAGTTCTTC. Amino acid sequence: CASSPWTGVYNEQFF.

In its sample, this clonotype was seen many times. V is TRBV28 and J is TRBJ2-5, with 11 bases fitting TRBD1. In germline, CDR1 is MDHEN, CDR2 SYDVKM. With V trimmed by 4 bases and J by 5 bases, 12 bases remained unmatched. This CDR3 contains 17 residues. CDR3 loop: CASSSTRTGGSEETQYF. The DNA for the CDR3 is TGTGCCAGCAGTTCAACACGGACAGGGGGCAGCGAGGAGACCCAGTACTTC.

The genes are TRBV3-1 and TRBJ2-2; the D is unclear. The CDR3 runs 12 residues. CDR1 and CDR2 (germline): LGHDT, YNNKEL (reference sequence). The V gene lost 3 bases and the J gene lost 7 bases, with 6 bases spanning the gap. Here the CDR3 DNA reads TGTGCCAGCAGCCAGTTGGGCGGGGAGCTGTTTTTT. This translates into CASSQLGGELFF.

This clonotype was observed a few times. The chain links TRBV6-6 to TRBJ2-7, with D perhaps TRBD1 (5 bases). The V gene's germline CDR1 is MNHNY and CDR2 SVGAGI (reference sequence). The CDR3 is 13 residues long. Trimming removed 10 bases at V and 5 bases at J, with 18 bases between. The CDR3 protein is CATESTRDHEQYF. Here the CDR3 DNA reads TGTGCCACCGAGTCTACCAGGGATCACGAGCAGTACTTC.

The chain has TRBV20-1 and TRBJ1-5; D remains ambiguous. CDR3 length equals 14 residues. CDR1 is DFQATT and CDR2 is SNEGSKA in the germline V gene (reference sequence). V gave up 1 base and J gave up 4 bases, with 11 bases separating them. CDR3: CSARVVVGNQPQHF. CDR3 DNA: TGCAGTGCTAGAGTCGTGGTGGGAAATCAGCCCCAGCATTTT.

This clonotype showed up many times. Here the CDR3 reads CASSEGQGNYGYTF. CDR3 DNA sequence: TGTGCCAGCAGTGAAGGGCAGGGGAACTATGGCTACACCTTC. This chain connects TRBV6-4 to TRBJ1-2; D is possibly TRBD1 (6 bases). V was trimmed by 3 bases and J by 2 bases, leaving 10 bases between them. CDR1 and CDR2 from the germline V gene are MRHNA and SNTAGT. This CDR3 contains 14 residues.

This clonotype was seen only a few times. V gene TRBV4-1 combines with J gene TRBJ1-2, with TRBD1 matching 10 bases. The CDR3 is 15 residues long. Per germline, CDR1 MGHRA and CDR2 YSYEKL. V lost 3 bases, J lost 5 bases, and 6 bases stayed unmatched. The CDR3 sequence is CASSQAGQGDYGYTF. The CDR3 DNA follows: TGCGCCAGCAGCCAGGCCGGACAGGGGGATTATGGCTACACCTTC.

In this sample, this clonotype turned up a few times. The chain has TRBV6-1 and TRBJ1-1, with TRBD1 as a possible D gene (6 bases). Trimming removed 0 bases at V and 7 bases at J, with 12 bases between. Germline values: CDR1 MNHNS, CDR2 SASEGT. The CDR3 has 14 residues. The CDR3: CASSEAWGHGEAFF. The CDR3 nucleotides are TGTGCCAGCAGTGAAGCGTGGGGACACGGTGAAGCTTTCTTT.

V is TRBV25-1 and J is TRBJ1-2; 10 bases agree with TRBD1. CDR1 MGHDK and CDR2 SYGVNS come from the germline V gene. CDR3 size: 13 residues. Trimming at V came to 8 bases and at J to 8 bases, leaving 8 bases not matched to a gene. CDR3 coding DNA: TGTGCCAGCGGACAGGGGGAAGGAAGCGGCTACACCTTC. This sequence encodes CASGQGEGSGYTF.

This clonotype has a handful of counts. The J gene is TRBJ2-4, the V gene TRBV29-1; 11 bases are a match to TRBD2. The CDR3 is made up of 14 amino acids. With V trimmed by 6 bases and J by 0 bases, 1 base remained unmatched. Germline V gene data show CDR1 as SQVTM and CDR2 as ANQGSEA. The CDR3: CSVLAGVAKNIQYF. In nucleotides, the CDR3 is TGCAGCGTACTAGCGGGGGTAGCCAAAAACATTCAGTACTTC.

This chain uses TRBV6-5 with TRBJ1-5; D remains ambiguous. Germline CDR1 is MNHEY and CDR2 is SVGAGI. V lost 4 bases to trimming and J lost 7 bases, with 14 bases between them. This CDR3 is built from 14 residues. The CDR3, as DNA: TGTGCCAGCAGTTTCCGGGGTATGGACCAGCCCCAGCATTTT. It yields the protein CASSFRGMDQPQHF.

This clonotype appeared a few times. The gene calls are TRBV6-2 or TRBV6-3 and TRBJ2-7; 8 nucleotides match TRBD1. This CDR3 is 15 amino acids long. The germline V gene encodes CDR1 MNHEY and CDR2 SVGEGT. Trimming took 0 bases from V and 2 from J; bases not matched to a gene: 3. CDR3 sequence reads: CASSYSTGVTYEQYF. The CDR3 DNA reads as TGTGCCAGCAGTTACTCGACAGGGGTAACCTACGAGCAGTACTTC.

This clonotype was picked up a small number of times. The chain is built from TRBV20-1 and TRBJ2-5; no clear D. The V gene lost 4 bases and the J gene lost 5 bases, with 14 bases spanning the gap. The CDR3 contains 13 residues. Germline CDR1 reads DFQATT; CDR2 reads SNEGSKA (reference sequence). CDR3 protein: CSAKMFGFETQYF. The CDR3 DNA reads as TGCAGTGCTAAAATGTTTGGGTTTGAGACCCAGTACTTC.

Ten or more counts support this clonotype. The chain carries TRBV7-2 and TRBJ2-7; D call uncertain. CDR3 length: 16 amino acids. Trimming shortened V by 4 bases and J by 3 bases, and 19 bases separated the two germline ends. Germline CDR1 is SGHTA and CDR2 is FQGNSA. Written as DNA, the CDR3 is TGTGCCAGCAGCTCTGGGCAGTGGGGTTTCCGCTACGAGCAGTACTTC. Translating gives CASSSGQWGFRYEQYF.

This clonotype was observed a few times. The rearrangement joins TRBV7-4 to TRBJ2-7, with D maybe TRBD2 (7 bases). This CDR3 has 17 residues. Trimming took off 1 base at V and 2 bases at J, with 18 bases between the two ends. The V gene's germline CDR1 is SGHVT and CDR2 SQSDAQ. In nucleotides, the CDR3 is TGTGCCAGCAGCTTAGTTAAGGGGGGGTCCCTAACCTACGAGCAGTACTTC. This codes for CASSLVKGGSLTYEQYF.